The 2 T cell receptor beta chains below come from one sample, sequenced in a study of blood T cells in healthy people across ages. Primers used in a second PCR of roughly 6 to 11 cycles were a sample-barcoded 5' primer and a J-beta primer mix. TCRdb re-called the 5' RACE reads with MiXCR, one entry per CDR3 protein. The sample lists 750,000 or so distinct CDR3 sequences, roughly 25% occurring once. Another study also made use of these data, one on T cells of mothers and their children.

What was sequenced was blood. Receptors originate from a boy younger than 18 in good health.

The chain is built from TRBV12-3 or TRBV12-4 and TRBJ2-7, with D tentatively TRBD1 (6 bases). V was cut by 6 bases and J by 3 bases, with 12 bases left in between. The CDR3 consists of 13 residues. The CDR3 is CASSPSQGYEQYF. The CDR3 nucleotides are TGTGCCAGCAGCCCGTCACAGGGCTACGAGCAGTACTTC.

This clonotype came up a few times. This chain links TRBV5-1 with TRBJ2-7; 11 bases match TRBD1. Unmatched junction bases numbered 1, after V lost 3 bases and J lost 2 bases. The CDR3 has 14 amino acids. Per germline, CDR1 SGHRS and CDR2 YFSETQ. The CDR3 loop reads CASSWTGGPYEQYF. The CDR3 DNA reads as TGCGCCAGCAGCTGGACAGGGGGCCCCTACGAGCAGTACTTC. The full variable domain, completed using reference TRBV5-1 and TRBJ2-7, is KAGVTQTPRYLIKTRGQQVTLSCSPISGHRSVSWYQQTPGQGLQFLFEYFSETQRNKGNFPGRFSGRQFSNSRSEMNVSTLELGDSALYLCASSWTGGPYEQYFGPGTRLTVT.